These 24 T cell receptor beta chains came from one sample sequenced in a study of blood T cell repertoires in COVID-19. Clones were sequenced by immunoSEQ multiplex PCR, and TCRdb holds only the in-frame ones, with some missing. The table records 90,000 to 120,000 clones, over 80% of them present only once. Sequenced material: peripheral blood. The receptor set was obtained from a man aged 50-59 years with acute or convalescent COVID-19.

This clone was seen once. The chain recombines TRBV19 with TRBJ2-3, with 10 bases aligning to TRBD2. The V gene's germline CDR1 is LNHDA and CDR2 SQIVND (reference sequence). CDR3 size: 14 residues. With 9 bases clipped from V and 4 bases from J, the junction kept 7 bases outside the gene matches. CDR3 protein: CASYSGRAADTQYF. The CDR3 DNA follows: TGTGCCAGCTACAGCGGGAGGGCCGCAGATACGCAGTATTTT. Full variable domain (remainder filled in from reference TRBV19 and TRBJ2-3): DGGITQSPKYLFRKEGQNVTLSCEQNLNHDAMYWYRQDPGQGLRLIYYSQIVNDFQKGDIAEGYSVSREKKESFPLTVTSAQKNPTAFYLCASYSGRAADTQYFGPGTRLTVL.

This clone was counted once. The chain couples TRBV24-1 to TRBJ2-4, with 10 bases lining up with TRBD1. This CDR3 has 15 residues. The V gene end was trimmed by 7 bases and the J gene end by 5 bases; junction bases not matched to a gene: 7. The germline V gene has CDR1 KGHDR and CDR2 SFDVKD. CDR3 DNA sequence: TGTGCCACCAGCGAGGACAGGGGGAAGCAAAACATTCAGTACTTC. Translated, it gives CATSEDRGKQNIQYF.

This clone appeared a few times. V gene TRBV11-2 combines with J gene TRBJ1-6; a possible D gene is TRBD1 (5 bases). CDR3 length equals 14 residues. V gave up 2 bases and J gave up 8 bases, with 10 bases separating them. Germline V gene sequence: CDR1 SGHAT, CDR2 FQNNGV. CDR3 DNA sequence: TGTGCCAGCAGCTTATACCAGGGTGATTCACCCCTCCACTTT. Translating gives CASSLYQGDSPLHF.

This clone was counted once. V gene TRBV6-6 combines with J gene TRBJ2-7; weak D call: TRBD2 (6 bases). Per germline, CDR1 MNHNY and CDR2 SVGAGI (reference sequence). Trimming stripped 5 bases from V and 2 bases from J, with 7 bases between. The CDR3 length is 12 residues. The CDR3 DNA sequence: TGTGCCAGCAGTGGAGGGGCCTACGAGCAGTACTTC. This encodes CASSGGAYEQYF.

The chain is built from TRBV5-8 and TRBJ1-6; D unclear. The CDR3 is 15 residues long. Germline V CDR1 and CDR2: SGHTS, YDEGEE. Trimming cost V 3 bases and J 9 bases, with 16 bases left between them. The CDR3 here is CASSSDPGHGSPLHF. The CDR3 nucleotides are TGTGCCAGCAGCTCCGACCCGGGTCATGGTTCACCCCTCCACTTT.

CDR3 in amino acids: CASSLVIADDPYEQYF. CDR3 in DNA: TGTGCCAGCAGCTTGGTGATAGCGGATGATCCCTACGAGCAGTACTTC. The chain is built from TRBV5-6 and TRBJ2-7, with TRBD2 as a possible D gene (6 bases). V was pared by 0 bases and J by 2 bases, with 15 bases between. The CDR3 runs to 16 residues. Germline CDR1 SGHDT, CDR2 YYEEEE.

V and J are TRBV9 and TRBJ2-3, with 12 bases that match TRBD2. In germline, CDR1 is SGDLS, CDR2 YYNGEE. The CDR3 has 17 residues. The V segment lost 6 bases and the J segment 4 bases; nucleotides outside the gene matches: 12. CDR3 in amino acids: CASTDTETSGSSDTQYF. In nucleotides, the CDR3 is TGTGCCAGCACCGACACCGAGACTAGCGGGAGCTCAGATACGCAGTATTTT.

CDR3 protein: CASSVAWDRNTEAFF. In DNA form, the CDR3 reads TGTGCCAGCAGCGTAGCCTGGGACAGAAACACTGAAGCTTTCTTT. The chain joins TRBV9 to TRBJ1-1, with TRBD1 identical over 7 bases. Germline CDR1 reads SGDLS; CDR2 reads YYNGEE. The CDR3 has 15 amino acids. V lost 0 bases, J lost 2 bases, and 4 bases stayed unmatched.

V and J are TRBV9 and TRBJ1-5; unclear D gene. V lost 4 bases and J 0 bases, leaving 11 bases between the germline ends. The CDR3 is made up of 15 amino acids. Germline V gives CDR1 SGDLS, CDR2 YYNGEE. The CDR3, as DNA: TGTGCCAGCAGCCCCCAGGCAGATAGCAATCAGCCCCAGCATTTT. Translating gives CASSPQADSNQPQHF. The variable domain in full, completed from reference TRBV9 and TRBJ1-5, reads DSGVTQTPKHLITATGQRVTLRCSPRSGDLSVYWYQQSLDQGLQFLIQYYNGEERAKGNILERFSAQQFPDLHSELNLSSLELGDSALYFCASSPQADSNQPQHFGDGTRLSIL.

The chain couples TRBV12-3 or TRBV12-4 to TRBJ1-2, with TRBD1 matching over 11 bases. The CDR3 runs to 13 residues. With V trimmed by 5 bases and J by 12 bases, 8 bases remained unmatched. In DNA, the CDR3 is TGTGCCAGCAGTACGCGGACAGGGGGCGCCCACACCTTC. Its translation: CASSTRTGGAHTF.

The CDR3 sequence: CAPMRLAHTQYF. The CDR3 coding sequence is TGTGCCCCAATGAGACTAGCTCATACGCAGTATTTT. The V and J genes are TRBV9 and TRBJ2-3; 7 positions agree with TRBD2. J lost 7 bases, V lost 10 bases, and 9 bases had no gene match. CDR1 is SGDLS and CDR2 is YYNGEE in the germline V gene. CDR3 length equals 12 residues.

CDR3 protein: CASSLGTSGRNEQFF. The CDR3 DNA is TGTGCCAGCAGCCTCGGGACTAGCGGGAGAAATGAGCAGTTCTTC. The chain employs TRBV5-5 and TRBJ2-1; 14 bases are a match to TRBD2. This CDR3 spans 15 amino acids. Germline loops: CDR1 SGHKS, CDR2 YYEKEE (reference sequence). V lost 4 bases, J lost 7 bases, and 4 bases stayed unmatched.

The V and J genes are TRBV6-1 and TRBJ2-7; weak D call: TRBD1 (6 bases). Trimming removed 4 bases from V and 2 bases from J, with 18 bases in between. The CDR3 totals 16 residues. Germline V CDR1 and CDR2: MNHNS, SASEGT. CDR3 region: CASSVGPEGVAYEQYF. The DNA for the CDR3 is TGTGCCAGCAGTGTCGGCCCAGAGGGGGTCGCCTACGAGCAGTACTTC.

The genes are TRBV2 and TRBJ1-5, with D unresolved. V lost 5 bases and J lost 2, with 13 bases in between. In germline, CDR1 is SNHLY, CDR2 FYNNEI. This CDR3 has 15 amino acids. The CDR3: CASSTQVLRNQPQHF. The DNA of the CDR3 is TGTGCCAGCAGTACCCAGGTGCTTCGCAATCAGCCCCAGCATTTT.

The chain uses TRBV9 and TRBJ2-3; 8 bases are shared with TRBD2. The CDR3 extends over 17 amino acids. The trim removed 4 bases at V and 3 bases at J, leaving 13 bases unmatched. Germline-derived CDR1 and CDR2 are SGDLS and YYNGEE. The DNA of the CDR3 is TGTGCCAGCAGCCCGAGGAGGGGAGCGGGAGTTACAGATACGCAGTATTTT. The encoded protein is CASSPRRGAGVTDTQYF. Full variable domain (missing parts from reference TRBV9 and TRBJ2-3): DSGVTQTPKHLITATGQRVTLRCSPRSGDLSVYWYQQSLDQGLQFLIQYYNGEERAKGNILERFSAQQFPDLHSELNLSSLELGDSALYFCASSPRRGAGVTDTQYFGPGTRLTVL.

The CDR3 DNA reads as TGTGCCAGCAACCCCCTAGCGGGAGGAGGATACGAGCAGTACTTC. Translation: CASNPLAGGGYEQYF. The chain recombines TRBV6-5 with TRBJ2-7; 11 bases fit TRBD2. This CDR3 region has 15 residues. The ends lost 7 bases at V and 4 bases at J; junction bases unmatched: 9. Germline loops: CDR1 MNHEY, CDR2 SVGAGI.

The chain is built from TRBV24-1 and TRBJ1-1; 8 bases align to TRBD1. CDR3 size: 14 residues. V shed 3 bases, J shed 5 bases, and the junction held 4 bases outside the gene matches. Germline-derived CDR1 and CDR2 are KGHDR and SFDVKD. The CDR3 coding sequence is TGTGCCACCAGTGATGACAGGGGAGGGACTGAAGCTTTCTTT. This sequence encodes CATSDDRGGTEAFF.

The chain is built from TRBV19 and TRBJ2-4, with TRBD2 matching over 7 bases. Germline CDR1 and CDR2: LNHDA and SQIVND (reference sequence). The junction had 17 bases not matched to a gene; V was cut back by 6 bases and J by 6 bases. The CDR3 consists of 17 residues. CDR3 DNA sequence: TGTGCCAGTAGACCCCGGGTAAATCAGGTAGCGGGAAACATTCAGTACTTC. Amino acid sequence: CASRPRVNQVAGNIQYF.

This clone was detected only once. This chain uses TRBV5-6 with TRBJ1-1; 8 bases line up with TRBD1. CDR3 length equals 16 residues. CDR1 SGHDT and CDR2 YYEEEE come from the germline V gene. The ends lost 0 bases at V and 0 bases at J; junction bases unmatched: 4. The CDR3, as DNA: TGTGCCAGCAGCTTGGTTGCAGGGGGCATGAACACTGAAGCTTTCTTT. This gives the protein CASSLVAGGMNTEAFF.

This sequence joins TRBV7-6 and TRBJ2-5; 7 nucleotides agree with TRBD2. The CDR3 loop spans 16 amino acids. The trim removed 1 base at V and 7 bases at J, leaving 12 bases unmatched. Germline V CDR1 and CDR2: SGHVS, FNYEAQ. The CDR3 DNA reads as TGTGCCAGCAGCTTAGAGCTAACGGGAGGATTGGTGACCCAGTACTTC. This translates into CASSLELTGGLVTQYF.

The chain joins TRBV18 to TRBJ2-2; TRBD1 matches 7 bases. The junction had 1 base not matched to a gene; V was cut back by 3 bases and J by 3 bases. CDR1 KGHSH and CDR2 LQKENI come from the germline V gene. The CDR3 runs to 14 residues. The CDR3 loop is CASSPDRHTGELFF. For the CDR3, the DNA is TGTGCCAGCTCACCGGACAGGCACACCGGGGAGCTGTTTTTT.

The V gene is TRBV10-3, the J gene TRBJ1-1; TRBD1 aligns across 9 bases. V dropped 6 bases and J dropped 6; count of bases not matched to a gene: 8. This CDR3 is 14 amino acids long. The germline gives CDR1 ENHRY, CDR2 SYGVKD. The CDR3 spells CAIREDRGMAEAFF. CDR3 coding DNA: TGTGCCATCAGAGAGGACAGGGGAATGGCTGAAGCTTTCTTT.

V gene TRBV11-3 combines with J gene TRBJ2-5, with a tentative D call TRBD1 (5 bases). V lost 5 bases to trimming and J lost 1 base, with 17 bases between them. This CDR3 region has 16 residues. CDR1 and CDR2 from the germline V gene are SGHNT and YENEEA. The CDR3 nucleotides are TGTGCCAGCAGCCCGACTGCAGGGTACCTCCAAGAGACCCAGTACTTC. Translated: CASSPTAGYLQETQYF. The complete variable domain, with remaining parts taken from reference TRBV11-3 and TRBJ2-5, reads EAGVVQSPRYKIIEKKQPVAFWCNPISGHNTLYWYLQNLGQGPELLIRYENEEAVDDSQLPKDRFSAERLKGVDSTLKIQPAELGDSAVYLCASSPTAGYLQETQYFGPGTRLLVL.

The chain has TRBV28 and TRBJ1-5, with TRBD1 matching over 7 bases. The germline CDR1 and CDR2 sequences are MDHEN and SYDVKM. The CDR3 consists of 15 residues. Trimming at V came to 4 bases and at J to 7 bases, leaving 10 bases not matched to a gene. CDR3 protein: CASSSDRAEGQPQHF. Here the CDR3 DNA reads TGTGCCAGCAGTTCCGACAGGGCCGAGGGCCAGCCCCAGCATTTT.